This TCR beta chain was recovered during a study of Graves' ophthalmopathy and Graves' hyperthyroidism. The TCR beta CDR3 regions underwent amplification from RNA transcripts. RT-PCR in the first round used HTBI primers; a second-round multiplex PCR followed. One entry per CDR3 protein, called by TCRdb with MiXCR from the multiplex PCR reads. The table lists about 640,000 distinct CDR3 sequences, over 40% of them singletons. The CDR3 sequence is 12 residues long. With 7 bases removed from V and 4 bases from J, the gap between germline ends came to 14 bases. Germline V lookup: CDR1 SQVTM, CDR2 ANQGSEA.

The rearrangement uses TRBV29-1 and TRBJ2-7; tentative D call: TRBD1 (6 bases). Specimen: peripheral blood. The clonotype originates from an adult man with Graves' ophthalmopathy. Here the CDR3 reads CSAETGWYEQYF. CDR3 in DNA: TGCAGCGCCGAAACAGGGTGGTACGAGCAGTACTTC.